These T cell receptor beta chains were read from a single sample in a study of T cell responses to AZD1222 COVID-19 vaccine. The assay was immunoSEQ multiplex PCR, and TCRdb's table has in-frame clones only and misses some. The data hold 130,000 to 150,000 clones, with around 90% observed a single time. The material sequenced was peripheral blood, taken on day 0 of AZD1222 vaccination. These receptors originate from an adult in good health. Each CDR3 is given with its conserved first and last residue. A D gene is named only where the DNA matches it firmly. Not every row has a clone size; where given, it reads once, few, many or a size class.

abundance: .; len: 16; v_gene: TRBV4-1; j_gene: TRBJ1-3; d_gene: TRBD1; CDR3aa: CASSQAGQGSGNTIYF; CDR3nt: TGCGCCAGCAGCCAAGCGGGACAGGGGTCTGGAAACACCATATATTTT
abundance: once; len: 17; v_gene: TRBV18; j_gene: TRBJ1-3; d_gene: .; CDR3aa: CASSLVSSILYGNTIYF; CDR3nt: TGTGCCAGCTCCCTGGTCTCATCAATCCTCTATGGAAACACCATATATTTT
abundance: .; len: 14; v_gene: TRBV19; j_gene: TRBJ1-1; d_gene: .; CDR3aa: CASSIGPGYTEAFF; CDR3nt: TGTGCCAGTAGTATAGGTCCGGGGTACACTGAAGCTTTCTTT
abundance: .; len: 15; v_gene: TRBV7-9; j_gene: TRBJ2-1; d_gene: .; CDR3aa: CASSVEGTFYNEQFF; CDR3nt: TGTGCCAGCAGCGTTGAAGGGACTTTCTACAATGAGCAGTTCTTC
abundance: .; len: 14; v_gene: TRBV18; j_gene: TRBJ2-7; d_gene: .; CDR3aa: CASSPGLRTYEQYF; CDR3nt: TGTGCCAGCTCACCGGGTCTGAGGACCTACGAGCAGTACTTC
abundance: .; len: 13; v_gene: TRBV7-9; j_gene: TRBJ1-2; d_gene: .; CDR3aa: CASSLGQNYGYTF; CDR3nt: TGTGCCAGCAGCTTAGGACAGAACTATGGCTACACCTTC
abundance: .; len: 12; v_gene: TRBV5-4; j_gene: TRBJ1-4; d_gene: .; CDR3aa: CASSLGNEKLFF; CDR3nt: TGTGCCAGCAGCTTGGGTAATGAAAAACTGTTTTTT
abundance: .; len: 16; v_gene: TRBV27; j_gene: TRBJ2-7; d_gene: TRBD1; CDR3aa: CASSPLRDSASYEQYF; CDR3nt: TGTGCCAGCAGCCCCTTACGGGACAGCGCCTCCTACGAGCAGTACTTC
abundance: .; len: 12; v_gene: TRBV7-9; j_gene: TRBJ1-2; d_gene: .; CDR3aa: CASSLQNYGYTF; CDR3nt: TGTGCCAGCAGCTTGCAGAACTATGGCTACACCTTC
abundance: .; len: 14; v_gene: TRBV6-4; j_gene: TRBJ1-1; d_gene: TRBD1; CDR3aa: CASSDHPGGTEAFF; CDR3nt: TGTGCCAGCAGTGACCATCCAGGGGGCACTGAAGCTTTCTTT
abundance: .; len: 16; v_gene: TRBV27; j_gene: TRBJ2-3; d_gene: .; CDR3aa: CASSLGAGLSADTQYF; CDR3nt: TGTGCCAGCAGTTTAGGGGCAGGGCTTTCGGCAGATACGCAGTATTTT
abundance: .; len: 15; v_gene: TRBV4-1; j_gene: TRBJ1-2; d_gene: TRBD1; CDR3aa: CASSQDGQGVYGYTF; CDR3nt: TGCGCCAGCAGCCAAGACGGACAGGGGGTGTATGGCTACACCTTC
abundance: once; len: 13; v_gene: TRBV5-1; j_gene: TRBJ1-1; d_gene: .; CDR3aa: CASSLVEDTEAFF; CDR3nt: TGCGCCAGCAGCTTGGTCGAGGACACTGAAGCTTTCTTT
abundance: .; len: 14; v_gene: TRBV5-1; j_gene: TRBJ1-1; d_gene: .; CDR3aa: CASSLLDMNTEAFF; CDR3nt: TGCGCCAGCAGCTTGCTAGATATGAACACTGAAGCTTTCTTT
abundance: once; len: 16; v_gene: TRBV6-5; j_gene: TRBJ1-4; d_gene: .; CDR3aa: CASSYSPGSPNEKLFF; CDR3nt: TGTGCCAGCAGTTACTCCCCAGGGTCACCTAATGAAAAACTGTTTTTT
abundance: .; len: 15; v_gene: TRBV5-1; j_gene: TRBJ2-2; d_gene: .; CDR3aa: CASRPDPGATGELFF; CDR3nt: TGCGCCAGCAGACCAGACCCGGGGGCCACCGGGGAGCTGTTTTTT
abundance: .; len: 13; v_gene: TRBV5-4; j_gene: TRBJ2-7; d_gene: .; CDR3aa: CASSRTLSYEQYF; CDR3nt: TGTGCCAGCAGCCGGACTCTTTCCTACGAGCAGTACTTC
abundance: .; len: 15; v_gene: TRBV27; j_gene: TRBJ2-1; d_gene: TRBD2; CDR3aa: CASSLIAGGYNEQFF; CDR3nt: TGTGCCAGCAGTTTAATAGCGGGAGGGTACAATGAGCAGTTCTTC
abundance: .; len: 13; v_gene: TRBV6-5; j_gene: TRBJ2-1; d_gene: .; CDR3aa: CASSQQGSDEQFF; CDR3nt: TGTGCCAGCAGCCAACAGGGAAGCGATGAGCAGTTCTTC
abundance: .; len: 13; v_gene: TRBV5-1; j_gene: TRBJ2-1; d_gene: TRBD1; CDR3aa: CASSTGQGNEQFF; CDR3nt: TGCGCCAGCAGCACGGGACAGGGCAATGAGCAGTTCTTC
abundance: once; len: 16; v_gene: TRBV21-1; j_gene: TRBJ2-1; d_gene: .; CDR3aa: CASSTGGTSGRNEQFF; CDR3nt: TGTGCCAGCAGCACAGGGGGGACTAGCGGGAGGAATGAGCAGTTCTTC
abundance: .; len: 14; v_gene: TRBV5-5; j_gene: TRBJ1-1; d_gene: TRBD1; CDR3aa: CASSIGGLNTEAFF; CDR3nt: TGTGCCAGCAGCATAGGGGGCTTGAACACTGAAGCTTTCTTT
abundance: .; len: 19; v_gene: TRBV12-2; j_gene: TRBJ1-5; d_gene: .; CDR3aa: CASRLIPYFRYNSNQPQHF; CDR3nt: TGTGCAAGTCGCTTAATTCCTTATTTTAGGTATAATAGCAATCAGCCCCAGCATTTT
abundance: .; len: 15; v_gene: TRBV6-1; j_gene: TRBJ2-1; d_gene: .; CDR3aa: CASSEGPTRGDEQFF; CDR3nt: TGTGCCAGCAGTGAAGGGCCGACACGAGGCGATGAGCAGTTCTTC
abundance: .; len: 15; v_gene: TRBV11-2; j_gene: TRBJ2-7; d_gene: .; CDR3aa: CASSLAGGRNYEQYF; CDR3nt: TGTGCCAGCAGCTTAGCCGGGGGGCGAAACTACGAGCAGTACTTC
abundance: .; len: 12; v_gene: TRBV6-5; j_gene: TRBJ1-1; d_gene: .; CDR3aa: CAPRWSDTEAFF; CDR3nt: TGTGCCCCGAGGTGGTCGGACACTGAAGCTTTCTTT
abundance: .; len: 15; v_gene: TRBV30; j_gene: TRBJ1-6; d_gene: .; CDR3aa: CAWTEGLGYNSPLHF; CDR3nt: TGTGCCTGGACTGAGGGGCTCGGCTATAATTCACCCCTCCACTTT
abundance: .; len: 14; v_gene: TRBV28; j_gene: TRBJ1-2; d_gene: TRBD1; CDR3aa: CASSKGGRSYGYTF; CDR3nt: TGTGCCAGCAGTAAAGGGGGCCGCTCCTATGGCTACACCTTC
abundance: .; len: 14; v_gene: TRBV2; j_gene: TRBJ2-7; d_gene: TRBD1; CDR3aa: CATLPRDRVGEQYF; CDR3nt: TGTGCCACCTTACCAAGGGACAGGGTGGGCGAGCAGTACTTC
abundance: .; len: 16; v_gene: TRBV5-6; j_gene: TRBJ2-1; d_gene: TRBD2; CDR3aa: CASSLVETSAYNEQFF; CDR3nt: TGTGCCAGCAGCTTGGTTGAGACTAGCGCGTACAATGAGCAGTTCTTC
abundance: .; len: 13; v_gene: TRBV4-1; j_gene: TRBJ2-5; d_gene: .; CDR3aa: CASSRGREETQYF; CDR3nt: TGCGCCAGCAGCCGGGGGCGGGAAGAGACCCAGTACTTC
abundance: once; len: 14; v_gene: TRBV5-1; j_gene: TRBJ1-2; d_gene: .; CDR3aa: CASSLDRTHYGYTF; CDR3nt: TGCGCCAGCAGTTTAGACAGGACACACTATGGCTACACCTTC
abundance: .; len: 15; v_gene: TRBV28; j_gene: TRBJ1-2; d_gene: TRBD1; CDR3aa: CASSAQTGGGHGYTF; CDR3nt: TGTGCCAGCAGTGCCCAAACAGGGGGCGGCCATGGCTACACCTTC
abundance: .; len: 15; v_gene: TRBV27; j_gene: TRBJ1-6; d_gene: .; CDR3aa: CASSLKSSYNSPLHF; CDR3nt: TGTGCCAGCAGCCTAAAGAGCTCCTATAATTCACCCCTCCACTTT
abundance: .; len: 17; v_gene: TRBV27; j_gene: TRBJ2-3; d_gene: .; CDR3aa: CASSQLPPGTYTDTQYF; CDR3nt: TGTGCCAGCAGCCAACTCCCGCCCGGGACATACACAGATACGCAGTATTTT
abundance: .; len: 15; v_gene: TRBV5-1; j_gene: TRBJ1-4; d_gene: .; CDR3aa: CASSIGSSANEKLFF; CDR3nt: TGCGCCAGCAGCATAGGGAGTTCAGCTAATGAAAAACTGTTTTTT
abundance: .; len: 19; v_gene: TRBV7-8; j_gene: TRBJ1-4; d_gene: TRBD1; CDR3aa: CASSLRDRGLVATNEKLFF; CDR3nt: TGTGCCAGCAGCTTAAGGGACAGGGGTCTAGTTGCAACTAATGAAAAACTGTTTTTT
abundance: .; len: 15; v_gene: TRBV18; j_gene: TRBJ2-6; d_gene: .; CDR3aa: CASSPQGGEANVLTF; CDR3nt: TGTGCCAGCTCACCCCAGGGGGGGGAGGCCAACGTCCTGACTTTC
abundance: .; len: 14; v_gene: TRBV5-1; j_gene: TRBJ2-7; d_gene: TRBD1; CDR3aa: CASSSRTGGYEQYF; CDR3nt: TGCGCCAGCAGCTCACGGACAGGGGGCTACGAGCAGTACTTC
abundance: .; len: 17; v_gene: TRBV11-2; j_gene: TRBJ2-1; d_gene: TRBD2; CDR3aa: CASSLRGLAGVFVEQFF; CDR3nt: TGTGCCAGCAGCCTAAGGGGACTAGCGGGAGTATTTGTTGAGCAGTTCTTC
abundance: .; len: 14; v_gene: TRBV5-6; j_gene: TRBJ2-7; d_gene: .; CDR3aa: CASSLEPGVREQYF; CDR3nt: TGTGCCAGCAGCTTGGAGCCGGGGGTACGCGAGCAGTACTTC